A selection of T cell receptor beta chains follows, all from one sample in a study of PD-1 blockade in classical Hodgkin lymphoma. Profiled with immunoSEQ multiplex PCR; TCRdb holds only in-frame clones, not every one. The data show about 26,000 clones, roughly 62% seen once. The source was peripheral blood mononuclear cells (PBMCs), collected before the second cycle of nivolumab. All receptors come from a human donor with classical Hodgkin lymphoma. The CDR3 runs from the conserved cysteine through the conserved F or W. Each record gives: CDR3 protein, CDR3 DNA, D gene, V gene, J gene, clone size. A D gene is named only where the DNA matches it firmly. Where a row states a size, it is once, few, many or the class of an expanded clone; other rows omit it.

cdr3_aa: CASSLLAPLREQYF; cdr3_nt: TGTGCCAGCAGCTTGCTGGCTCCCTTGAGGGAGCAGTACTTC; d_call: NA; v_call: TRBV5-4; j_call: TRBJ2-7; clone_size: NA
cdr3_aa: CASSLVGGHYEQYF; cdr3_nt: TGTGCCAGCAGCTTAGTAGGCGGCCACTACGAGCAGTACTTC; d_call: NA; v_call: TRBV11-2; j_call: TRBJ2-7; clone_size: NA
cdr3_aa: CASSYRDRSYEQYF; cdr3_nt: TGTGCCAGCAGCTACCGGGACAGATCCTACGAGCAGTACTTC; d_call: TRBD1; v_call: TRBV5-8; j_call: TRBJ2-7; clone_size: NA
cdr3_aa: CASSNDGSRNQPQHF; cdr3_nt: TGTGCCAGTAGTAACGATGGCAGTCGCAATCAGCCCCAGCATTTT; d_call: NA; v_call: TRBV19; j_call: TRBJ1-5; clone_size: few
cdr3_aa: CASSLEQPFSGNTIYF; cdr3_nt: TGCGCCAGCAGCTTGGAACAGCCCTTCTCTGGAAACACCATATATTTT; d_call: NA; v_call: TRBV5-1; j_call: TRBJ1-3; clone_size: NA
cdr3_aa: CASRDRVYNEQFF; cdr3_nt: TGTGCCAGCCGGGACAGGGTCTACAATGAGCAGTTCTTC; d_call: TRBD1; v_call: TRBV27; j_call: TRBJ2-1; clone_size: NA
cdr3_aa: CASKYEGYEQYF; cdr3_nt: TGTGCCAGCAAATATGAGGGCTACGAGCAGTACTTC; d_call: NA; v_call: TRBV28; j_call: TRBJ2-7; clone_size: NA
cdr3_aa: CASSQEAPTWEYNEQFF; cdr3_nt: TGCGCCAGCAGCCAAGAGGCGCCAACATGGGAATACAATGAGCAGTTCTTC; d_call: NA; v_call: TRBV4-3; j_call: TRBJ2-1; clone_size: NA
cdr3_aa: CASSYGGEETQYF; cdr3_nt: TGTGCCAGCAGTTACGGGGGGGAAGAGACCCAGTACTTC; d_call: TRBD2; v_call: TRBV6-5; j_call: TRBJ2-5; clone_size: NA
cdr3_aa: CASSLEERATGHNEQFF; cdr3_nt: TGCGCCAGCAGCTTGGAAGAGAGGGCCACCGGCCACAATGAGCAGTTCTTC; d_call: NA; v_call: TRBV5-1; j_call: TRBJ2-1; clone_size: NA
cdr3_aa: CASSVATVGQGNGYTF; cdr3_nt: TGTGCCAGCAGCGTAGCTACCGTGGGACAGGGCAACGGCTACACCTTC; d_call: TRBD1; v_call: TRBV9; j_call: TRBJ1-2; clone_size: NA
cdr3_aa: CASSLGQGANEQYF; cdr3_nt: TGTGCCAGCAGCTTAGGACAGGGGGCGAACGAGCAGTACTTC; d_call: TRBD1; v_call: TRBV7-8; j_call: TRBJ2-7; clone_size: NA
cdr3_aa: CASTNRDRGYNQPQHF; cdr3_nt: TGTGCCAGTACCAACAGGGACAGGGGTTACAATCAGCCCCAGCATTTT; d_call: TRBD1; v_call: TRBV19; j_call: TRBJ1-5; clone_size: NA
cdr3_aa: CASRIEPSGNYGYTF; cdr3_nt: TGTGCCAGCAGGATAGAGCCTTCAGGGAACTATGGCTACACCTTC; d_call: NA; v_call: TRBV6-4; j_call: TRBJ1-2; clone_size: once
cdr3_aa: CASRFDRGTQYF; cdr3_nt: TGTGCCAGCAGGTTTGATCGGGGTACGCAGTATTTT; d_call: NA; v_call: TRBV28; j_call: TRBJ2-3; clone_size: few
cdr3_aa: CASSFDGGGTDTQYF; cdr3_nt: TGTGCCAGCAGCTTTGACGGGGGGGGCACAGATACGCAGTATTTT; d_call: TRBD2; v_call: TRBV5-4; j_call: TRBJ2-3; clone_size: NA
cdr3_aa: CASSPGDRRDQPQHF; cdr3_nt: TGTGCCAGCAGCCCCGGGGACAGGCGAGATCAGCCCCAGCATTTT; d_call: TRBD1; v_call: TRBV9; j_call: TRBJ1-5; clone_size: NA
cdr3_aa: CASRLQGSGNEQFF; cdr3_nt: TGCGCCAGCAGACTACAGGGGTCCGGCAATGAGCAGTTCTTC; d_call: TRBD1; v_call: TRBV5-1; j_call: TRBJ2-1; clone_size: NA
cdr3_aa: CASSLGRGQTYEQYF; cdr3_nt: TGTGCCAGCAGCTTAGGTAGGGGGCAGACGTACGAGCAGTACTTC; d_call: TRBD1; v_call: TRBV7-2; j_call: TRBJ2-7; clone_size: medium-sized
cdr3_aa: CASSVADSYNEQFF; cdr3_nt: TGTGCCAGCAGCGTAGCGGACTCCTACAATGAGCAGTTCTTC; d_call: NA; v_call: TRBV9; j_call: TRBJ2-1; clone_size: NA
cdr3_aa: CASSEGAVWRNEQFF; cdr3_nt: TGTGCCAGCAGTGAAGGGGCCGTGTGGCGCAATGAGCAGTTCTTC; d_call: NA; v_call: TRBV6-1; j_call: TRBJ2-1; clone_size: NA
cdr3_aa: CASSWDREVEQFF; cdr3_nt: TGTGCCAGCAGTTGGGACAGGGAAGTTGAGCAGTTCTTC; d_call: TRBD1; v_call: TRBV2; j_call: TRBJ2-1; clone_size: few
cdr3_aa: CASSTGFYGYTF; cdr3_nt: TGTGCCAGCAGTACAGGGTTCTACGGCTACACCTTC; d_call: NA; v_call: TRBV25-1; j_call: TRBJ1-2; clone_size: medium-sized
cdr3_aa: CASSYGGTGEYGYTF; cdr3_nt: TGTGCCAGCAGTTACGGCGGGACAGGGGAATATGGCTACACCTTC; d_call: TRBD1; v_call: TRBV6-5; j_call: TRBJ1-2; clone_size: few
cdr3_aa: CASSHSGSRQETQYF; cdr3_nt: TGTGCCAGCAGCCATAGCGGCAGTCGACAAGAGACCCAGTACTTC; d_call: NA; v_call: TRBV7-7; j_call: TRBJ2-5; clone_size: NA
cdr3_aa: CASSLGRHLTNYGYTF; cdr3_nt: TGCGCCAGCAGCTTGGGGCGACACCTCACTAACTATGGCTACACCTTC; d_call: NA; v_call: TRBV5-1; j_call: TRBJ1-2; clone_size: NA
cdr3_aa: CASSLGLAGYEQYF; cdr3_nt: TGTGCCAGCAGCTTAGGACTAGCGGGCTACGAGCAGTACTTC; d_call: TRBD2; v_call: TRBV7-2; j_call: TRBJ2-7; clone_size: NA
cdr3_aa: CASSLEQGPMNTEAFF; cdr3_nt: TGCGCCAGCAGCTTGGAGCAGGGGCCAATGAACACTGAAGCTTTCTTT; d_call: NA; v_call: TRBV5-1; j_call: TRBJ1-1; clone_size: few
cdr3_aa: CASGGQLNQPQHF; cdr3_nt: TGTGCCAGCGGAGGACAGCTCAATCAGCCCCAGCATTTT; d_call: NA; v_call: TRBV28; j_call: TRBJ1-5; clone_size: few
cdr3_aa: CASSPIGRTQETQYF; cdr3_nt: TGTGCCAGCAGCCCGATCGGAAGGACCCAAGAGACCCAGTACTTC; d_call: NA; v_call: TRBV14; j_call: TRBJ2-5; clone_size: NA
cdr3_aa: CASSRQGGVDTQYF; cdr3_nt: TGTGCCAGCAGCAGACAGGGAGGGGTAGATACGCAGTATTTT; d_call: NA; v_call: TRBV6-1; j_call: TRBJ2-3; clone_size: NA
cdr3_aa: CASSQGRVNTGELFF; cdr3_nt: TGCGCCAGCAGCCAAGGCAGGGTGAACACCGGGGAGCTGTTTTTT; d_call: NA; v_call: TRBV4-1; j_call: TRBJ2-2; clone_size: NA
cdr3_aa: CAISEERDTGANVLTF; cdr3_nt: TGTGCCATCAGTGAGGAGCGGGATACGGGGGCCAACGTCCTGACTTTC; d_call: TRBD2; v_call: TRBV10-3; j_call: TRBJ2-6; clone_size: NA
cdr3_aa: CAISGLAGGPYEQYF; cdr3_nt: TGTGCCATCAGTGGGCTAGCGGGAGGGCCATACGAGCAGTACTTC; d_call: TRBD2; v_call: TRBV10-3; j_call: TRBJ2-7; clone_size: NA
cdr3_aa: CAISTGTNYGYTF; cdr3_nt: TGTGCCATTTCGACAGGGACTAACTATGGCTACACCTTC; d_call: TRBD1; v_call: TRBV10-3; j_call: TRBJ1-2; clone_size: few
cdr3_aa: CASTPFRSGNTIYF; cdr3_nt: TGTGCCAGCACCCCTTTTCGCTCTGGAAACACCATATATTTT; d_call: NA; v_call: TRBV28; j_call: TRBJ1-3; clone_size: NA
cdr3_aa: CASSAYTEAFF; cdr3_nt: TGTGCCAGCAGCGCATACACTGAAGCTTTCTTT; d_call: NA; v_call: TRBV7-8; j_call: TRBJ1-1; clone_size: few
cdr3_aa: CASSFWGPKNIQYF; cdr3_nt: TGTGCCAGCAGCTTCTGGGGGCCCAAAAACATTCAGTACTTC; d_call: NA; v_call: TRBV7-2; j_call: TRBJ2-4; clone_size: once
cdr3_aa: CAWSTGSSYNEQFF; cdr3_nt: TGTGCCTGGAGTACTGGGTCCTCCTACAATGAGCAGTTCTTC; d_call: NA; v_call: TRBV30; j_call: TRBJ2-1; clone_size: NA
cdr3_aa: CASSLARNTPSSYEQYF; cdr3_nt: TGTGCCAGCAGCTTAGCGAGGAACACCCCGAGCTCCTACGAGCAGTACTTC; d_call: NA; v_call: TRBV7-7; j_call: TRBJ2-7; clone_size: once
cdr3_aa: CASSLHESSYEQYF; cdr3_nt: TGTGCCAGCAGCCTCCACGAAAGCTCCTACGAGCAGTACTTC; d_call: NA; v_call: TRBV7-2; j_call: TRBJ2-7; clone_size: once
cdr3_aa: CASSEWGQGPNQPQHF; cdr3_nt: TGCGCCAGCAGTGAGTGGGGACAGGGTCCCAATCAGCCCCAGCATTTT; d_call: TRBD1; v_call: TRBV10-1; j_call: TRBJ1-5; clone_size: few
cdr3_aa: CASSVRLAGAIDTQYF; cdr3_nt: TGTGCCAGCAGCGTCCGCCTAGCGGGGGCGATAGATACGCAGTATTTT; d_call: TRBD2; v_call: TRBV5-4; j_call: TRBJ2-3; clone_size: once
cdr3_aa: CASSIGAGATLYEQYF; cdr3_nt: TGTGCCAGTAGTATAGGTGCGGGAGCGACGTTATACGAGCAGTACTTC; d_call: TRBD2; v_call: TRBV19; j_call: TRBJ2-7; clone_size: few
cdr3_aa: CSVEDLGRSNYGYTF; cdr3_nt: TGCAGCGTTGAAGACCTGGGGAGGTCCAACTATGGCTACACCTTC; d_call: NA; v_call: TRBV29-1; j_call: TRBJ1-2; clone_size: NA
cdr3_aa: CASSPDSYGYTF; cdr3_nt: TGCGCCAGCAGCCCGGACAGCTATGGCTACACCTTC; d_call: NA; v_call: TRBV5-1; j_call: TRBJ1-2; clone_size: NA
cdr3_aa: CASSQDRGYGYTF; cdr3_nt: TGCGCCAGCAGCCAAGACCGTGGCTATGGCTACACCTTC; d_call: NA; v_call: TRBV4-3; j_call: TRBJ1-2; clone_size: NA
cdr3_aa: CASSRPGTGWTGANVLTF; cdr3_nt: TGCGCCAGCAGCAGGCCCGGGACAGGGTGGACTGGGGCCAACGTCCTGACTTTC; d_call: TRBD1; v_call: TRBV5-1; j_call: TRBJ2-6; clone_size: NA